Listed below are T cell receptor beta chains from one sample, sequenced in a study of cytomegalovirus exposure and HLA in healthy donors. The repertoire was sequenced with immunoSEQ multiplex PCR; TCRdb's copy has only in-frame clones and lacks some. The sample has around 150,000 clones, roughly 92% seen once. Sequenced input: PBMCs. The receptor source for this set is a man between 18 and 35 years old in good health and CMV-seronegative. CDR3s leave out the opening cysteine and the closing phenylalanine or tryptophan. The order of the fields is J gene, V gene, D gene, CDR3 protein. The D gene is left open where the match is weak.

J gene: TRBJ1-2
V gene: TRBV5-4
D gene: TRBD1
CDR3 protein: ASSTDRDRGYT

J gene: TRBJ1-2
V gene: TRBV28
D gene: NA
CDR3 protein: ASKFVGRGLDGYT

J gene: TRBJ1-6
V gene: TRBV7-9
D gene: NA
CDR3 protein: ASSLAREGLNSPLH

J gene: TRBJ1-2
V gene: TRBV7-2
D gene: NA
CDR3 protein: ASSSVPGHETNYGYT

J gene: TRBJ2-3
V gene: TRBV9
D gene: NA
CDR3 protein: ASSVVGRDTQY

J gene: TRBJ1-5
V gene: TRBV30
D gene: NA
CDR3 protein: AWSSTVNQPQH

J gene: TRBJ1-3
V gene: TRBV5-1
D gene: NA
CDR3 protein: ASSPEGLSGNTIY

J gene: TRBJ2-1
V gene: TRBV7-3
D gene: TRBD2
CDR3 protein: ASSLSTGTSNEQF

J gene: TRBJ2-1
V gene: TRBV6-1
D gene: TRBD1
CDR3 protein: ASARDRDHEQF

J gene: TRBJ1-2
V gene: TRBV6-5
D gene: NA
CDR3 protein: ASSRPDRNYGYT

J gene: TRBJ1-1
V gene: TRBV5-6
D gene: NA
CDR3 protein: ASSLTQGSGVTEAF

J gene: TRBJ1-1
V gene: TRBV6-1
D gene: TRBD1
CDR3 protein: ASRSGQGLNTEAF

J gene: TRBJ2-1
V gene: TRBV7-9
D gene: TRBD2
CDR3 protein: ASTFGASSGRTGNEQF

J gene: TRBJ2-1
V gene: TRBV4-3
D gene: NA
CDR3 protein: ASSQDRGTLYNEQF

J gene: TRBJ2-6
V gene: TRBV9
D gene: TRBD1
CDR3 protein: ASSGITVDRGVSGANVLT

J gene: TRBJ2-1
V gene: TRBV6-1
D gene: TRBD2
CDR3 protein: ASSGGEYNEQF

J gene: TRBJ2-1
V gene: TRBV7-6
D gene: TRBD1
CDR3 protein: ASSSTGFGYNEQF

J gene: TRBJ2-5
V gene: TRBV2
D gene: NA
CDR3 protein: ASSLGVSGGTQY

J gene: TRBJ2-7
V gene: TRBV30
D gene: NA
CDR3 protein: AWSVPRGIVYEQY

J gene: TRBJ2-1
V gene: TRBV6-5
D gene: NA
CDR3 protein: ASSWTRDLPHSEQF

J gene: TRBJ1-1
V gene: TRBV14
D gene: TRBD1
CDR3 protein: ASSLRTGGLTEAF

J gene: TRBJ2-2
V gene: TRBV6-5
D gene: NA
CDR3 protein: ASGQPNTGELF

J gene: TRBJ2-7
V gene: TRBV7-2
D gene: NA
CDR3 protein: ASSLGGSSHEQY

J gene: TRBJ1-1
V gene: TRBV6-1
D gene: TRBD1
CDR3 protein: ASRKGGDREAF

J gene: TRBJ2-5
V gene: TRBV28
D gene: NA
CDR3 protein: ASSKLNGETQY

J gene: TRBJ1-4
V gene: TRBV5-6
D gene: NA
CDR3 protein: ASSGYRVGGEKLF

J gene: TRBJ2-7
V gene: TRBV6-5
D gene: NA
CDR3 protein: ASSGTSYEQY

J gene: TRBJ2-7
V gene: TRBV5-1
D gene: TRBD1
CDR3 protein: ASSRDRNEQY

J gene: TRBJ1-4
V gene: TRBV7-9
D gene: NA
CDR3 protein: ASSPPGATNEKLF

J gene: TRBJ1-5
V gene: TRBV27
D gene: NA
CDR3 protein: ASSLVHRSNQPQH

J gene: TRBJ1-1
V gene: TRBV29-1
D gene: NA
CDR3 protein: SVEVKRYTEAF

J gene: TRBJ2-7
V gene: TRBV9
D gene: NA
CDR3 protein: ASSVEGDYEQY

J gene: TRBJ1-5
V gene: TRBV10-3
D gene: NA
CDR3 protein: AIKAGSLQPQH

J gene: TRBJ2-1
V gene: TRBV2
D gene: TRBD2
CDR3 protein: ASSLAGGPLEF

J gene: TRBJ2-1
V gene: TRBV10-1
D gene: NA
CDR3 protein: ASRTNEQF

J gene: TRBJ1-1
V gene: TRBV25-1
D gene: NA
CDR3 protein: ASLGHRVTEAF

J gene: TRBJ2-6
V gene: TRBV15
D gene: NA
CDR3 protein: ATTQGSGANVLT

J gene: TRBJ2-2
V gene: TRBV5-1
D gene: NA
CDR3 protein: ASRTGTQVNTGELF

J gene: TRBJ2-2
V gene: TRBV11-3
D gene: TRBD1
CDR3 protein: ASSSVWDRSTGELF

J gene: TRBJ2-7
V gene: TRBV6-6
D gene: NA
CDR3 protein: ASTGMAVTSSYEQY

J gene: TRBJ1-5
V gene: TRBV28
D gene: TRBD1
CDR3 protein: ASSLGQASNQPQH

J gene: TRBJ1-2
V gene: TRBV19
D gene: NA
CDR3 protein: ASRDNRHRLHNYT

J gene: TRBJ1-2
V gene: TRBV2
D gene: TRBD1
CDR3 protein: ASSATGGAGGYT

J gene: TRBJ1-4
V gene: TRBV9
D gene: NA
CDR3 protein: ASTPGGATNEKLF

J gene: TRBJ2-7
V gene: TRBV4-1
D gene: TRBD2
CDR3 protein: ASSHPTGTSGYEQY

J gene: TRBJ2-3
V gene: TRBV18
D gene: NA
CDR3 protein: ASSPPIDSDTQY

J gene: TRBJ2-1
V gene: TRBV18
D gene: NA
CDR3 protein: ASSPPAQGHNEQF

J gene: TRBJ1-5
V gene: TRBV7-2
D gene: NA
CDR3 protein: ASSLTGDSNQPQH

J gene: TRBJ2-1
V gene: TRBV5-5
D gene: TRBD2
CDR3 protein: ASSRGLAGGVSGNEQF

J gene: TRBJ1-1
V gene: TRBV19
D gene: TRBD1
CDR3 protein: ASIPSGQGASEAF

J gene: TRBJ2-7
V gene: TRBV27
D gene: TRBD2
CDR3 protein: ASSGGGELVTREQY

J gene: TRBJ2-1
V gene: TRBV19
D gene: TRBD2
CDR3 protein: ASSIERIAGVGSYNEQF

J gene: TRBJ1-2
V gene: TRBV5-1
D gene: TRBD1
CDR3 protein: ASSRTGGGQYGYT

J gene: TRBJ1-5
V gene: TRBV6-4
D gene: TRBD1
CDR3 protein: ASSTPTGGRAYSNQPQH

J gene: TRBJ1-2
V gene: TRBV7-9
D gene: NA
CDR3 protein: ASSLEITDRIYGYT

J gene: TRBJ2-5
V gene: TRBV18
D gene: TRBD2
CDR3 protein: ASSPPGLPAETQY